The rows below give T cell receptor beta chains drawn from one sample of a study of regulatory T cells in long-lasting Graves disease. TCRdb reprocessed the multiplex PCR reads via MiXCR and lists one record per CDR3 protein. Of hundreds of thousands of distinct CDR3 sequences listed, roughly 20% were seen once; the top ten hold approximately 8%. The sample here was peripheral blood mononuclear cells (PBMCs), taken when the disease was refractory, from a patient treated with antithyroid drugs. These receptors originate from a female donor with Graves disease. The CDR3 runs from the conserved cysteine through the conserved F or W. A D gene is named only where the DNA matches it firmly. Rows give clone size only sometimes, using once, few, many, or a class for an expanded clone.

>many|-|TRBV20-1|TRBJ1-2
CSAYQGSDGYTF
TGCAGTGCATACCAGGGCTCCGATGGCTACACCTTC
>many|-|TRBV30|TRBJ1-1
CAWSELNTEAFF
TGTGCCTGGAGTGAACTGAACACTGAAGCTTTCTTT
>few|TRBD2|TRBV7-8|TRBJ2-7
CASSRLAGAGLGGEQYF
TGTGCCAGCAGTCGACTAGCGGGGGCCGGGCTTGGGGGCGAGCAGTACTTC
>-|-|TRBV19|TRBJ1-1
CASSNTQNTEAFF
TGTGCCAGTAGTAACACCCAGAACACTGAAGCTTTCTTT
>many|-|TRBV19|TRBJ1-2
CASSIVAGNYGYTF
TGTGCCAGTAGTATAGTTGCAGGGAACTATGGCTACACCTTC
>many|-|TRBV29-1|TRBJ2-7
CSVEGNGPYEQYF
TGCAGCGTTGAAGGAAATGGCCCCTACGAGCAGTACTTC
>-|TRBD1|TRBV20-1|TRBJ1-2
CSATGQARSSNYGYTF
TGCAGTGCCACCGGACAGGCGCGTTCATCTAACTATGGCTACACCTTC
>many|-|TRBV28|TRBJ1-5
CASSFSFIRQGRDQPQHF
TGTGCCAGCAGTTTCTCATTTATTAGGCAAGGGCGCGATCAGCCCCAGCATTTT
>-|-|TRBV11-1|TRBJ2-5
CASSSRTGRETQYF
TGTGCCAGCAGCTCCCGGACGGGCCGTGAGACCCAGTACTTC
>few|-|TRBV18|TRBJ1-1
CASSKIGGTEAFF
TGTGCCAGCTCAAAGATAGGGGGGACTGAAGCTTTCTTT
>-|TRBD2|TRBV30|TRBJ2-7
CATRTSGRASEQYF
TGTGCCACCCGAACTAGCGGGAGGGCCTCCGAGCAGTACTTC
>many|-|TRBV28|TRBJ2-5
CASSSTSTTQYF
TGTGCCAGCAGTTCGACATCTACGACCCAGTACTTC
>-|TRBD1|TRBV29-1|TRBJ1-5
CSVSMTGGLGQPQHF
TGCAGCGTCTCTATGACAGGGGGATTGGGTCAGCCCCAGCATTTT
>many|-|TRBV6-1|TRBJ2-7
CASSTRTVPTEQYF
TGTGCCAGCAGTACACGGACGGTTCCTACGGAGCAGTACTTC
>-|TRBD2|TRBV4-3|TRBJ2-7
CASSQDQLAGGYEQYF
TGCGCCAGCAGCCAAGATCAGCTAGCGGGGGGCTACGAGCAGTACTTC